This is a list of T cell receptor beta chains from one sample in a study of T cell changes during pregnancy in multiple sclerosis. Produced via immunoSEQ multiplex PCR; TCRdb's table is partial and in-frame only. The sample lists 60,000 to 75,000 clones; under 95% were seen once. Specimen: peripheral blood, collected after pregnancy. These receptors were collected from a female donor with multiple sclerosis, enrolled in a pregnancy study. The CDR3 runs from the conserved cysteine through the conserved F or W. D genes are given only for firm matches. Rows may omit the clone size; those that give it use once, few, many or a size class.

abundance,d_gene,j_gene,v_gene,CDR3nt,CDR3aa
.,TRBD1,TRBJ1-1,TRBV6-1,TGTGCCAGCCCTAAGGGACAGGCGAACACTGAAGCTTTCTTT,CASPKGQANTEAFF
.,.,TRBJ2-1,TRBV12-5,TGTGCTAGTGGTTTGGGGGGCGGCTACAATGAGCAGTTCTTC,CASGLGGGYNEQFF
few,.,TRBJ1-3,TRBV30,TGTGCCTGGAGTCCACAGAACACCATATATTTT,CAWSPQNTIYF
.,TRBD1,TRBJ2-6,TRBV2,TGTGCCAGCAGGACGGACAGGGGAATAAACTCTGGGGCCAACGTCCTGACTTTC,CASRTDRGINSGANVLTF
.,.,TRBJ2-3,TRBV7-2,TGTGCCAGCAGCTTATTAGCGGAGGGCACAGATACGCAGTATTTT,CASSLLAEGTDTQYF
.,.,TRBJ2-7,TRBV28,TGTGCCAGCAGTTCCCCGGACTATCTCTACGAGCAGTACTTC,CASSSPDYLYEQYF
.,.,TRBJ2-5,TRBV4-2,TGTGCCAGCAGCCAAACCCCCCTTCGCGGCGGAGGGAAAGAGACCCAGTACTTC,CASSQTPLRGGGKETQYF
.,TRBD2,TRBJ2-7,TRBV14,TGTGCCAGCAGCCTCCGGACTAGCGGGAGATTTTCCTACGAGCAGTACTTC,CASSLRTSGRFSYEQYF
.,.,TRBJ2-7,TRBV5-6,TGTGCCAGCAGCTTGGGAGGGCCTTACGAGCAGTACTTC,CASSLGGPYEQYF
.,.,TRBJ1-5,TRBV6-5,TGTGCCAGCAGTAGCAGGGTTAACAATCAGCCCCAGCATTTT,CASSSRVNNQPQHF
.,TRBD1,TRBJ1-5,TRBV2,TGTGCCAGCAGAGGGGGCAGTAGCAATCAGCCCCAGCATTTT,CASRGGSSNQPQHF
.,.,TRBJ1-1,TRBV19,TGTGCCAGTAGTATAGATCAGGAGGGTATGAACACTGAAGCTTTCTTT,CASSIDQEGMNTEAFF
.,.,TRBJ1-5,TRBV7-2,TGTGCCAGCAGCTTAGCCTCGGACATCCATCAGCCCCAGCATTTT,CASSLASDIHQPQHF
.,TRBD1,TRBJ2-5,TRBV28,TGTGCCAGCAAAGGACAGGGCAGAGAGACCCAGTACTTC,CASKGQGRETQYF
.,.,TRBJ1-2,TRBV7-9,TGTGCCAGCAGCTCCCTAGAAGCTAACTATGGCTACACCTTC,CASSSLEANYGYTF
.,TRBD2,TRBJ2-7,TRBV5-4,TGTGCCAGCAGCCCCCGACGCGGGAGGAAGCACTTC,CASSPRRGRKHF
.,TRBD1,TRBJ2-3,TRBV27,TGTGCCAGCAGTTCGGACAGGGGGGGCACAGATACGCAGTATTTT,CASSSDRGGTDTQYF
.,.,TRBJ2-4,TRBV5-1,TGCGCCAGCAGCACGGGGGGCGCAGGGAGAAACATTCAGTACTTC,CASSTGGAGRNIQYF
once,.,TRBJ2-2,TRBV5-4,TGTGCCAGCAGGCGAGAGTACACCGGGGAGCTGTTTTTT,CASRREYTGELFF
.,.,TRBJ1-1,TRBV28,TGTGCCAGCAGTGGGGCGGAGAATATGAACACTGAAGCTTTCTTT,CASSGAENMNTEAFF
.,.,TRBJ2-3,TRBV2,TGTGCCAGCTGGGGCGTTGTCGATACGCAGTATTTT,CASWGVVDTQYF
.,.,TRBJ1-1,TRBV7-9,TGTGCCAGCAGCTTAGGTCAGATGAACACTGAAGCTTTCTTT,CASSLGQMNTEAFF
.,.,TRBJ2-7,TRBV18,TGTGCCAGCTCACCGGGAGTTGAGTCCTACGAGCAGTACTTC,CASSPGVESYEQYF
.,TRBD2,TRBJ2-7,TRBV4-3,TGCGCCAGCAGCCAAGATGTTGGCCTCCAGGGAGGGGCTCCCGAGCAGTACTTC,CASSQDVGLQGGAPEQYF
.,.,TRBJ2-7,TRBV5-1,TGCGCCAGCAGCCACAATGCCCGGACAGTGCCTCCCTACGAGCAGTACTTC,CASSHNARTVPPYEQYF
.,.,TRBJ2-2,TRBV9,TGTGCCAGCAGCACAATCGGGGGTACCGGGGAGCTGTTTTTT,CASSTIGGTGELFF
.,TRBD1,TRBJ2-7,TRBV6-5,TGTGCCAGCAGTTCCTGGACAGGGGGCCTCTACGAGCAGTACTTC,CASSSWTGGLYEQYF
.,.,TRBJ1-4,TRBV30,TGTGCCTGGCACCTCGGGAGGGCTGAAAAACTGTTTTTT,CAWHLGRAEKLFF
.,.,TRBJ1-5,TRBV27,TGTGCCAGCAGTTCCCGAGGGCCGGCGGGTCAGCCCCAGCATTTT,CASSSRGPAGQPQHF
.,TRBD2,TRBJ2-1,TRBV30,TGTGCCTGGAGTTTTAGACTAGCGGGAGGGCCTGCCTCCTACAATGAGCAGTTCTTC,CAWSFRLAGGPASYNEQFF
.,TRBD1,TRBJ1-2,TRBV18,TGTGCCAGCTCACCCGTTGGACAGGGTACCGCTAACTATGGCTACACCTTC,CASSPVGQGTANYGYTF
.,TRBD1,TRBJ1-3,TRBV10-3,TGTGCCAGCGTCCCGACAGGGGTTTCTGGAAACACCATATATTTT,CASVPTGVSGNTIYF
.,.,TRBJ1-4,TRBV4-1,TGCGCCAGCAGCCAACTCCTCGGAGGAGGAGGGAATGAAAAACTGTTTTTT,CASSQLLGGGGNEKLFF
.,TRBD2,TRBJ2-3,TRBV6-4,TGTGCCAGCAGTGACTCGGAGGGAGGGGCAGATACGCAGTATTTT,CASSDSEGGADTQYF
.,.,TRBJ2-5,TRBV9,TGTGCCAGCAGCCTCGGAGGGAATCTACAGTACTTC,CASSLGGNLQYF
.,TRBD2,TRBJ2-3,TRBV23-1,TGCGCCAGCAGTCAATCGATTCTAGCGGGATGCACAGATACGCAGTATTTT,CASSQSILAGCTDTQYF
.,.,TRBJ2-2,TRBV7-6,TGTGCCAGCGGTCAGACAGTGGCGAACACCGGGGAGCTGTTTTTT,CASGQTVANTGELFF
.,TRBD2,TRBJ2-6,TRBV7-3,TGTGCCAGCAGCTTAATCGGGAGGGCCGGCGCCAACGTCCTGACTTTC,CASSLIGRAGANVLTF
.,TRBD1,TRBJ2-1,TRBV27,TGTGCCAGCAGCGATAAGGGACAGGGCAATGGGTACAATGAGCAGTTCTTC,CASSDKGQGNGYNEQFF
.,TRBD2,TRBJ2-1,TRBV5-1,TGCGCCAGCAGCGCTACGACTAGCGGGGACCTTTACAATGAGCAGTTCTTC,CASSATTSGDLYNEQFF
.,.,TRBJ1-3,TRBV7-2,TGTGCCAGCAGCTTAGAAGGGGGATCTGGAAACACCATATATTTT,CASSLEGGSGNTIYF
.,TRBD1,TRBJ1-4,TRBV7-2,TGTGCCAGCAGCCTGGACAGGGGAGGTGAAAAACTGTTTTTT,CASSLDRGGEKLFF
once,.,TRBJ2-1,TRBV6-1,TGTGCCAGCAGTGGGGGCGACAGCTCCTACAATGAGCAGTTCTTC,CASSGGDSSYNEQFF
.,.,TRBJ2-5,TRBV5-1,TGCGCCAGCAGCTCGGGGGGCGGGGGCGAAGAGACCCAGTACTTC,CASSSGGGGEETQYF
.,TRBD1,TRBJ1-5,TRBV6-1,TGTGCCAGCAGTGAACCCAAAACAGGGGCGGGCAATCAGCCCCAGCATTTT,CASSEPKTGAGNQPQHF
.,.,TRBJ1-2,TRBV30,TGTGCCTGGAGTGGGGGCCGCTATGGCTACACCTTC,CAWSGGRYGYTF